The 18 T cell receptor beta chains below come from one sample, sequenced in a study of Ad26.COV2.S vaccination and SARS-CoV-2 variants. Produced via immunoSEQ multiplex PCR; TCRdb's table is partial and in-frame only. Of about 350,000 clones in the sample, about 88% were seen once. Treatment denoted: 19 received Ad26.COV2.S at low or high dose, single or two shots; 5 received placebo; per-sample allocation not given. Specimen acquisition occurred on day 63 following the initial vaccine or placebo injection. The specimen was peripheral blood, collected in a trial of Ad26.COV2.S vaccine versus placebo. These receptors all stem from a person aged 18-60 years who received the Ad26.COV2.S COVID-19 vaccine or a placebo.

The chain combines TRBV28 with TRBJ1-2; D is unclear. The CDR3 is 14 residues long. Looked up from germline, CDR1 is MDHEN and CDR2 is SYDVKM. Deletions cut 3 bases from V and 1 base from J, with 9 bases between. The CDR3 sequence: CASSLGLINYGYTF. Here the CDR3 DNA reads TGTGCCAGCAGTTTGGGCCTGATTAACTATGGCTACACCTTC.

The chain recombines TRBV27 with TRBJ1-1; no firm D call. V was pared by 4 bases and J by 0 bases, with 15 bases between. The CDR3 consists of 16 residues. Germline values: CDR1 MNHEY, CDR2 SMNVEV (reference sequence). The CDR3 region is CASSWNAPAVNTEAFF. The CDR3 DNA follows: TGTGCCAGCAGTTGGAACGCGCCGGCCGTGAACACTGAAGCTTTCTTT.

CDR3 sequence: CASATPGGFMNTEAFF. The CDR3 DNA follows: TGTGCCAGCGCGACTCCAGGGGGGTTCATGAACACTGAAGCTTTCTTT. The chain has TRBV7-2 and TRBJ1-1; TRBD1 matches at 7 bases. Trimming at V came to 8 bases and at J to 0 bases, leaving 12 bases not matched to a gene. Per the germline V gene, CDR1 is SGHTA and CDR2 is FQGNSA. The CDR3 is 16 residues long.

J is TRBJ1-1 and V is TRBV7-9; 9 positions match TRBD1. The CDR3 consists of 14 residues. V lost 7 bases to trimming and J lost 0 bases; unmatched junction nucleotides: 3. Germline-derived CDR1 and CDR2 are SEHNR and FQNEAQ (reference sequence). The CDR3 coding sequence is TGTGCCAGCAACCGGGACAGGGTGAACACTGAAGCTTTCTTT. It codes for CASNRDRVNTEAFF.

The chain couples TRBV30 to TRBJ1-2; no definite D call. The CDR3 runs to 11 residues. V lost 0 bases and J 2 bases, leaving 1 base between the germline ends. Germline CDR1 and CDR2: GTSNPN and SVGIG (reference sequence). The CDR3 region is CAWSVNYGYTF. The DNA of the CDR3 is TGTGCCTGGAGTGTCAACTATGGCTACACCTTC.

CDR3 protein: CASRPRQGRGSPLHF. In DNA, the CDR3 is TGTGCCAGCAGACCCCGACAGGGCAGGGGTTCACCCCTCCACTTT. The J gene is TRBJ1-6, the V gene TRBV27; 7 positions agree with TRBD1. Unmatched junction bases numbered 11, after V lost 6 bases and J lost 9 bases. Germline loops: CDR1 MNHEY, CDR2 SMNVEV (reference sequence). The CDR3 is 15 amino acids.

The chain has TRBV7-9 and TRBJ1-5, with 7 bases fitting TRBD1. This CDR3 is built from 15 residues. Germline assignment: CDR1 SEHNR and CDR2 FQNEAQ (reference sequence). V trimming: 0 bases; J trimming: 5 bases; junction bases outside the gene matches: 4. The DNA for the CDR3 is TGTGCCAGCAGCTTAGCAGGGGACAGATATCAGCCCCAGCATTTT. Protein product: CASSLAGDRYQPQHF.

The CDR3 reads CASSQGQGPGDGYTF. CDR3 in DNA: TGTGCCAGCAGCCAAGGTCAGGGCCCAGGGGATGGCTACACCTTC. This rearrangement joins TRBV14 to TRBJ1-2; a weak D match, TRBD1 (6 bases). CDR1 and CDR2 from the germline V gene are SGHDN and FVKESK. The CDR3 runs 15 residues. V lost 1 base, J lost 6 bases, and 15 bases lay in between.

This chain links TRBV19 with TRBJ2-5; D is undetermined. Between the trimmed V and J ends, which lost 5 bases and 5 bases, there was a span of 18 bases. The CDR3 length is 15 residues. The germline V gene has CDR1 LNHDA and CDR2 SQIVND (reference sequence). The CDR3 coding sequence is TGTGCCAGTAGTTTACAGACCCAGATGGGGGAGACCCAGTACTTC. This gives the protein CASSLQTQMGETQYF.

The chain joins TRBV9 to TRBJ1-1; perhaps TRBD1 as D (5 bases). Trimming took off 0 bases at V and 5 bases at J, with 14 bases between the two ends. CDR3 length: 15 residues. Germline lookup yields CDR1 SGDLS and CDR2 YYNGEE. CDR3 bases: TGTGCCAGCAGCGTAGAAGGGGTCAGATATACTGAAGCTTTCTTT. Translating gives CASSVEGVRYTEAFF.

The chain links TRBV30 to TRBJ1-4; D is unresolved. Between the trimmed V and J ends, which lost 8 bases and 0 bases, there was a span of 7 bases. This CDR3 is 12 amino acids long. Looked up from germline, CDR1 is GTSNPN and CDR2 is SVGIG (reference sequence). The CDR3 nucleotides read TGTGCCAGAAGAGCAACTAATGAAAAACTGTTTTTT. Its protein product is CARRATNEKLFF.

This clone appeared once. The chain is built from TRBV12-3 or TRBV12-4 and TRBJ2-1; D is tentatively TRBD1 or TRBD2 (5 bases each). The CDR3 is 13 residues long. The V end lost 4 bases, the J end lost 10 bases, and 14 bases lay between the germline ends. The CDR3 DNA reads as TGTGCCAGCAGTTCGATTGACGGGACCGAGCAGTTCTTC. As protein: CASSSIDGTEQFF.

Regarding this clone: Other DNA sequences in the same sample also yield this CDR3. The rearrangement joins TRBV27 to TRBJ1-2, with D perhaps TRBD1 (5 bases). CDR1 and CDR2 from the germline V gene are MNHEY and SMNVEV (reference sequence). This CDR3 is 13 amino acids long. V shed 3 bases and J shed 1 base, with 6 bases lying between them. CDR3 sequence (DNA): TGTGCCAGCAGTTTTGACAGTAACTATGGCTACACCTTC. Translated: CASSFDSNYGYTF.

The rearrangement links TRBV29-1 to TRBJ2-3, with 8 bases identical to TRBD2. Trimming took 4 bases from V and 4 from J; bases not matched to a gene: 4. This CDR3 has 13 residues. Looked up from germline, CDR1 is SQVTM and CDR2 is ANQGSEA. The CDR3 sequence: CSVGSGSADTQYF. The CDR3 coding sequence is TGCAGCGTTGGAAGCGGGAGCGCAGATACGCAGTATTTT.

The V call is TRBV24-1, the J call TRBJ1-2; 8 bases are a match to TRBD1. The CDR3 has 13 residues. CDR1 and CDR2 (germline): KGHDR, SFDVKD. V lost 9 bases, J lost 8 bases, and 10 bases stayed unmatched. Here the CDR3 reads CATVDCRGRGYTF. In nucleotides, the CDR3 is TGTGCCACCGTAGACTGCAGGGGGCGCGGCTACACCTTC.

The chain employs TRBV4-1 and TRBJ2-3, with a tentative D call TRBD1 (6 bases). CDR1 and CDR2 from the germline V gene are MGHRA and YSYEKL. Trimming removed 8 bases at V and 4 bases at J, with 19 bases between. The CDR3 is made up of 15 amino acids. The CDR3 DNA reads TGCGCCAGCCGTTCTCCAACAGGGTTCCCAGATACGCAGTATTTT. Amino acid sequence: CASRSPTGFPDTQYF.

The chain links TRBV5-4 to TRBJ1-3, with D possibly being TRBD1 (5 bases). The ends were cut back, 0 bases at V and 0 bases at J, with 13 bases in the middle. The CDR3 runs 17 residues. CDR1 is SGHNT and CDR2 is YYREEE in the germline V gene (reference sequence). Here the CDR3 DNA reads TGTGCCAGCAGCTTGGATCCGAGACAGAGCTCTGGAAACACCATATATTTT. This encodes CASSLDPRQSSGNTIYF.

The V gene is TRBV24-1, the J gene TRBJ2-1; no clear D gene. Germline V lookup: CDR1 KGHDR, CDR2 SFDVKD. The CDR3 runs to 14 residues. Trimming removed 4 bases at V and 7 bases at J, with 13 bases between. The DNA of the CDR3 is TGTGCCACCAGTGACTCCACGCGTAGGAATGAGCAGTTCTTC. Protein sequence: CATSDSTRRNEQFF.